This TCR beta chain is from a study of blood T cell repertoires in COVID-19. Overall study context: From the United States, Italy and Spain came samples of acute and convalescent COVID-19. Sources were T cells, B-cell-depleted T cells, or PBMCs; the material itself was cDNA or gDNA.

In the original workflow: How many nucleated cells were present was estimated from reference gene primer amplification. The repertoire was sequenced with immunoSEQ multiplex PCR; TCRdb's copy has only in-frame clones and lacks some. Clone size and V and J calls were adopted from that table, with D and trimming inferred from the DNA. The sample comprises 200,000 to 250,000 clones, about 83% of which are singletons, and around 12% rests with the top ten. The CDR3 has 15 amino acids. Germline lookup yields CDR1 LNHDA and CDR2 SQIVND (reference sequence). Between the trimmed V and J ends, which lost 7 bases and 4 bases, there was a span of 16 bases.

The rearrangement uses TRBV19 and TRBJ2-2, with a possible D match to TRBD2 (6 bases). Sequencing used peripheral blood. The receptor's source is a man of 80 years or more with acute or convalescent COVID-19. As DNA, the CDR3 is TGTGCCAGTAAAACTCGGGGGACCGCCACCGGGGAGCTGTTTTTT. This gives the protein CASKTRGTATGELFF.